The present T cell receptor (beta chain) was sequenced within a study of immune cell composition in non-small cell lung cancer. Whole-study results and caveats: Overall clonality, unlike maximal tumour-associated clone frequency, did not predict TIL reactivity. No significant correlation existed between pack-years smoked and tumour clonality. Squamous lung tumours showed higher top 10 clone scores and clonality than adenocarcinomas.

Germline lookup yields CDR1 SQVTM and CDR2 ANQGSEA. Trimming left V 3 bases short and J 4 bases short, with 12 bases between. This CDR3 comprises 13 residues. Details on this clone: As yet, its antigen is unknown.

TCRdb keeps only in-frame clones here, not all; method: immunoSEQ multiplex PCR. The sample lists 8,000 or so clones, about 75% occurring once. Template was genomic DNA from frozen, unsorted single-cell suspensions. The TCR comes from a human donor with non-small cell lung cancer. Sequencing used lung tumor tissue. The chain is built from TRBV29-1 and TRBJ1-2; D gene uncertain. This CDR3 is CSVEPAAGYGYTF. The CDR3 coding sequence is TGCAGCGTTGAGCCGGCGGCGGGCTATGGCTACACCTTC. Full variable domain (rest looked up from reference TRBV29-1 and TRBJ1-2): SAVISQKPSRDICQRGTSLTIQCQVDSQVTMMFWYRQQPGQSLTLIATANQGSEATYESGFVIDKFPISRPNLTFSTLTVSNMSPEDSSIYLCSVEPAAGYGYTFGSGTRLTVV.